This is a list of T cell receptor beta chains from one sample in a study of long-term antiretroviral therapy in people with HIV. The assay was immunoSEQ multiplex PCR, and TCRdb's table has in-frame clones only and misses some. The sample lists 30,000 to 40,000 clones; 70% to 90% were seen once. Sequenced here: unsorted PBMCs, sampled 1.1 years after starting antiretroviral therapy. The receptors originated from a man aged 18 to 30 with HIV. Both conserved end residues are part of each CDR3. D genes are given only for firm matches. Some rows have no size entry. The others give once, few or many, or a class for an expanded clone.

.	TRBV27	.	TRBJ1-1	15	CASSLRFDRNTEAFF	TGTGCCAGCAGTTTAAGATTTGACAGGAACACTGAAGCTTTCTTT
.	TRBV11-2	.	TRBJ2-7	14	CASSLDRLTYEQYF	TGTGCCAGCAGCTTAGACCGGCTTACCTACGAGCAGTACTTC
.	TRBV18	.	TRBJ2-5	14	CASSQPPGTGTQYF	TGTGCCAGCTCACAACCGCCAGGCACGGGGACCCAGTACTTC
.	TRBV2	TRBD2	TRBJ2-1	18	CASSEGLGLPPSYNEQFF	TGTGCCAGCAGTGAAGGATTGGGACTACCTCCTTCCTACAATGAGCAGTTCTTC
.	TRBV29-1	TRBD1	TRBJ2-2	13	CSVGQGHTGELFF	TGCAGCGTGGGACAGGGTCACACCGGGGAGCTGTTTTTT
.	TRBV27	.	TRBJ2-3	15	CASSSPLDLSDTQYF	TGTGCCAGCAGTTCGCCTCTTGACTTATCAGATACGCAGTATTTT
.	TRBV7-9	.	TRBJ2-3	14	CASGGYSYTDTQYF	TGTGCCAGCGGTGGGTACAGTTACACAGATACGCAGTATTTT
once	TRBV30	.	TRBJ1-5	15	CAWTQQGFLGQPQHF	TGTGCCTGGACTCAACAGGGATTTTTAGGTCAGCCCCAGCATTTT
.	TRBV7-9	.	TRBJ2-7	15	CASSFGDAAFLEQYF	TGTGCCAGCAGCTTTGGGGACGCAGCCTTCTTGGAGCAGTACTTC
.	TRBV6-5	.	TRBJ2-1	12	CASGQFYNEQFF	TGTGCGTCTGGACAGTTCTACAATGAGCAGTTCTTC
.	TRBV7-3	TRBD1	TRBJ2-6	17	CASSLAPTGPGANVLTF	TGTGCCAGCAGCTTAGCCCCGACAGGGCCCGGGGCCAACGTCCTGACTTTC
.	TRBV5-5	.	TRBJ1-4	13	CASLGRGDEKLFF	TGTGCCAGCCTTGGCAGGGGAGATGAAAAACTGTTTTTT
.	TRBV9	.	TRBJ2-5	13	CASSVVSGETQYF	TGTGCCAGCAGCGTAGTAAGCGGCGAGACCCAGTACTTC
.	TRBV5-4	TRBD1	TRBJ2-7	15	CASSSGQGARYEQYF	TGTGCCAGCAGCTCCGGACAGGGGGCTAGGTACGAGCAGTACTTC